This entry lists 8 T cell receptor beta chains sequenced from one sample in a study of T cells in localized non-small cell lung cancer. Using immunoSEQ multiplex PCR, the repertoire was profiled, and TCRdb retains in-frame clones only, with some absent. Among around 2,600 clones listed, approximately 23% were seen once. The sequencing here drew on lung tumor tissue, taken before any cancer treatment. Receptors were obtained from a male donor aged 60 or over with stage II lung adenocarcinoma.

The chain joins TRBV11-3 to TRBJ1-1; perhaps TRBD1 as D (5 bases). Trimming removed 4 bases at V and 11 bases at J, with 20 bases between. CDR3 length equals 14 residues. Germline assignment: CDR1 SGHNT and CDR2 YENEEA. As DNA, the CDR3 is TGTGCCAGCAGCTCGAACGCAGGGACCTTCGGGGCTTTCTTT. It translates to CASSSNAGTFGAFF.

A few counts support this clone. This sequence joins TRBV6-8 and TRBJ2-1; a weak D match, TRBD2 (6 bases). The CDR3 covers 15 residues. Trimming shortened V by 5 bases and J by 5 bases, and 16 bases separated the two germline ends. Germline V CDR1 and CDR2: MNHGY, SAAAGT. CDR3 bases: TGTGCCAGCAGTGTATGGGGGGAGAGGGACAATGAGCAGTTCTTC. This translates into CASSVWGERDNEQFF.

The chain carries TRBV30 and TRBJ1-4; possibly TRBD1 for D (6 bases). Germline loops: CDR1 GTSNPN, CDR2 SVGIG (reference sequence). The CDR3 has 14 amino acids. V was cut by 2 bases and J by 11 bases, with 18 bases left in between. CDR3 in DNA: TGTGCCTGGAGTACTCCCCTACAGGGTGAGAAACTGTTTTTT. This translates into CAWSTPLQGEKLFF.

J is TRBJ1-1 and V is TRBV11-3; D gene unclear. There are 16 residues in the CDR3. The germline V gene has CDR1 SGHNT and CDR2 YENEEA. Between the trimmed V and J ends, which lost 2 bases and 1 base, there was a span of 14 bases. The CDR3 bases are TGTGCCAGCAGCTTATATGTCGGGCCGAGGAACACTGAAGCTTTCTTT. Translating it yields CASSLYVGPRNTEAFF.

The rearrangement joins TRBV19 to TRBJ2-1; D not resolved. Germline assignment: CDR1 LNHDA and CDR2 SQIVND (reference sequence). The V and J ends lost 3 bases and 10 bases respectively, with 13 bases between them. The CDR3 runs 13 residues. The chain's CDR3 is CASSMETHREQFF. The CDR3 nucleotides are TGTGCCAGTAGTATGGAAACCCATCGGGAGCAGTTCTTC.

CDR3 residues: CASSLAGWDRGSYEQYF. CDR3 nucleotides: TGTGCCAGCAGCTTGGCCGGCTGGGACAGGGGCTCCTACGAGCAGTACTTC. This rearrangement joins TRBV11-3 to TRBJ2-7; 10 nucleotides match TRBD1. The CDR3 runs 17 residues. Germline CDR1 is SGHNT and CDR2 is YENEEA. V was pared by 3 bases and J by 0 bases, with 8 bases of the junction left unmatched.

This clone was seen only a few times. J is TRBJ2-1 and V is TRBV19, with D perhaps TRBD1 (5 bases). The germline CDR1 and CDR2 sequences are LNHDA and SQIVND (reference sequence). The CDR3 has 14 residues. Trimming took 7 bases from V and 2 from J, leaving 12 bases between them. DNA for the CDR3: TGTGCCAGTACTAACGCAGGGCCCTACAATGAGCAGTTCTTC. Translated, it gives CASTNAGPYNEQFF.

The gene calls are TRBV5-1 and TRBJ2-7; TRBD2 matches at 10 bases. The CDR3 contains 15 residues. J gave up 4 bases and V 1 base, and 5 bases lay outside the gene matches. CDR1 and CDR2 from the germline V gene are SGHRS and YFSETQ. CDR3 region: CASSLTAGGQYEQYF. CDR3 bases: TGCGCCAGCAGCTTGACAGCGGGGGGGCAATACGAGCAGTACTTC.